The rows below give T cell receptor beta chains drawn from one sample of a study of OX40 agonist ivuxolimab in advanced cancers. Data came from immunoSEQ multiplex PCR; TCRdb stores just in-frame clones and leaves some out. The data show some 40,000 clones, roughly 91% seen once. The material was CD4+ or CD8+ T cells sorted from blood, obtained in a trial of the OX40 agonist ivuxolimab. The receptors come from an adult with an advanced solid tumor such as melanoma, head and neck, liver or kidney cancer. Each CDR3 is given with its conserved first and last residue. A D gene is named only where the DNA matches it firmly. Some rows have no size entry. The others give once, few or many, or a class for an expanded clone.

- | - | TRBJ1-3 | TRBV5-4 | CASSLDGGLGNTIYF | TGTGCCAGCAGCTTGGACGGTGGACTCGGAAACACCATATATTTT
- | - | TRBJ1-1 | TRBV4-1 | CASSQAWVNTEAFF | TGCGCCAGCAGCCAAGCTTGGGTGAACACTGAAGCTTTCTTT
- | - | TRBJ1-5 | TRBV6-1 | CASSEAMVQGLPQHF | TGTGCCAGCAGTGAAGCGATGGTGCAGGGGTTACCCCAGCATTTT
- | TRBD1 | TRBJ1-2 | TRBV19 | CASSIFRQFKGQLGYGYTF | TGTGCCAGTAGTATATTTCGACAGTTCAAGGGACAGTTGGGGTATGGCTACACCTTC
- | - | TRBJ2-7 | TRBV2 | CASTPMTSVHF | TGTGCCAGCACCCCTATGACTAGTGTTCACTTC
- | - | TRBJ1-3 | TRBV6-1 | CASSEVQGFRGNTIYF | TGTGCCAGCAGTGAAGTTCAGGGTTTCCGTGGAAACACCATATATTTT
- | - | TRBJ2-3 | TRBV7-2 | CASSPRRGLGDTQYF | TGTGCCAGCAGCCCGAGGCGGGGTTTAGGAGATACGCAGTATTTT
- | - | TRBJ1-2 | TRBV19 | CASTPSGRGVEEDTF | TGTGCCAGTACCCCATCGGGTCGCGGAGTAGAGGAGGACACCTTC
few | - | TRBJ1-1 | TRBV6-6 | CASSPIVEGEAFF | TGTGCCAGCAGTCCCATTGTCGAGGGTGAAGCTTTCTTT
- | - | TRBJ1-6 | TRBV10-1 | CASVLLCGDRCSYNSPLHF | TGCGCCAGCGTACTTCTTTGTGGGGACCGCTGCTCCTATAATTCACCCCTCCACTTT
- | TRBD1 | TRBJ1-1 | TRBV6-1 | CASRKTGDEAFF | TGTGCCAGCAGGAAAACAGGGGATGAAGCTTTCTTT
- | - | TRBJ2-2 | TRBV4-2 | CASSEGGRTGELFF | TGTGCCAGCAGCGAGGGGGGCCGCACCGGGGAGCTGTTTTTT
few | - | TRBJ2-4 | TRBV5-1 | CASSSEGRIQYF | TGCGCCAGCAGCTCAGAGGGACGGATTCAGTACTTC
- | - | TRBJ1-1 | TRBV29-1 | CSVDTAGNTEAFF | TGCAGCGTTGATACAGCCGGTAACACTGAAGCTTTCTTT
- | - | TRBJ2-2 | TRBV5-1 | CASSLAQVSGELFF | TGCGCCAGCAGCTTGGCCCAGGTGTCCGGGGAGCTGTTTTTT
- | - | TRBJ2-3 | TRBV12-5 | CASGASGPDTQYF | TGTGCTAGTGGGGCCAGTGGCCCAGATACGCAGTATTTT
- | - | TRBJ2-2 | TRBV16 | CASSLYHTGELFF | TGTGCCAGCAGCCTCTACCACACCGGGGAGCTGTTTTTT
- | - | TRBJ1-2 | TRBV5-4 | CASSSKQGDYGYTF | TGTGCCAGCAGCTCGAAACAGGGAGACTATGGCTACACCTTC
few | - | TRBJ2-1 | TRBV2 | CASSEVVVGPNMALRFF | TGTGCCAGCAGTGAAGTGGTAGTGGGGCCTAATATGGCTCTTCGGTTCTTC
- | - | TRBJ2-1 | TRBV28 | CASSPAGNNEQFF | TGTGCCAGCAGTCCTGCCGGAAACAATGAGCAGTTCTTC
- | - | TRBJ2-7 | TRBV2 | CASSDRGLYEQYF | TGTGCCAGCAGTGATCGAGGGCTTTACGAGCAGTACTTC
- | TRBD1 | TRBJ1-5 | TRBV7-2 | CASSPGGQGDNQPQHF | TGTGCCAGCAGCCCCGGAGGTCAGGGGGACAATCAGCCCCAGCATTTT
- | - | TRBJ2-1 | TRBV4-1 | CASSQGPGGETYNEQFF | TGCGCCAGCAGCCAAGGGCCAGGGGGGGAAACCTACAATGAGCAGTTCTTC
- | - | TRBJ2-3 | TRBV19 | CASSIDPSARLRTDTQYF | TGTGCCAGTAGTATAGATCCTAGCGCAAGGCTACGCACAGATACGCAGTATTTT
- | TRBD1 | TRBJ1-3 | TRBV16 | CASSPGQGAANTIYF | TGTGCCAGCAGCCCTGGACAGGGTGCCGCAAACACCATATATTTT
- | TRBD2 | TRBJ2-7 | TRBV2 | CAQQTWGGEQYF | TGTGCCCAGCAAACCTGGGGGGGCGAGCAGTACTTC
- | - | TRBJ2-5 | TRBV9 | CASSVGQGIHETQYF | TGTGCCAGCAGCGTAGGCCAGGGAATTCATGAGACCCAGTACTTC
- | - | TRBJ1-1 | TRBV14 | CASRPLTEAFF | TGTGCCAGCAGACCGCTCACTGAAGCTTTCTTT
- | - | TRBJ2-3 | TRBV7-2 | CASTSGSDTQYF | TGTGCCAGCACCTCAGGGTCGGATACGCAGTATTTT
- | - | TRBJ2-5 | TRBV4-1 | CASSQLNFIGPKETQYF | TGCGCCAGCAGCCAACTCAATTTTATCGGACCCAAAGAGACCCAGTACTTC
- | - | TRBJ2-1 | TRBV19 | CASPPPGSYNEQFF | TGTGCCAGTCCCCCCCCGGGCTCCTACAATGAGCAGTTCTTC
- | - | TRBJ2-2 | TRBV29-1 | CSVEGGVRTGELFF | TGCAGCGTTGAAGGAGGGGTCAGGACCGGGGAGCTGTTTTTT
- | TRBD1 | TRBJ1-6 | TRBV27 | CASRPDRGGHNSPLHF | TGTGCCAGCAGGCCCGACAGGGGGGGGCATAATTCACCCCTCCACTTT
- | - | TRBJ2-1 | TRBV19 | CASRTSGRKRDEQFF | TGTGCCAGTAGGACTAGTGGGAGAAAGAGGGATGAGCAGTTCTTC
- | - | TRBJ2-5 | TRBV6-4 | CASSDSWASETQYF | TGTGCCAGCAGTGACTCTTGGGCTTCAGAGACCCAGTACTTC
- | TRBD2 | TRBJ2-5 | TRBV9 | CASSNTAGGETQYF | TGTGCCAGCAGCAACACCGCGGGGGGAGAGACCCAGTACTTC
- | TRBD1 | TRBJ2-5 | TRBV7-6 | CASSLEGARETQYF | TGTGCCAGCAGCTTAGAGGGGGCTCGAGAGACCCAGTACTTC
- | - | TRBJ2-7 | TRBV7-9 | CASVGVAYEQYF | TGTGCCAGCGTTGGCGTCGCCTACGAGCAGTACTTC
few | - | TRBJ2-7 | TRBV6-5 | CASNPLDRRLYEQYF | TGTGCCAGCAACCCCTTGGACAGAAGACTCTACGAGCAGTACTTC
- | - | TRBJ1-1 | TRBV9 | CASSPLGGSEAFF | TGTGCCAGCAGCCCCTTAGGGGGGTCTGAAGCTTTCTTT
- | - | TRBJ1-2 | TRBV2 | CASSVVREGTYGYTF | TGTGCCAGCAGTGTCGTCCGGGAGGGGACCTATGGCTACACCTTC